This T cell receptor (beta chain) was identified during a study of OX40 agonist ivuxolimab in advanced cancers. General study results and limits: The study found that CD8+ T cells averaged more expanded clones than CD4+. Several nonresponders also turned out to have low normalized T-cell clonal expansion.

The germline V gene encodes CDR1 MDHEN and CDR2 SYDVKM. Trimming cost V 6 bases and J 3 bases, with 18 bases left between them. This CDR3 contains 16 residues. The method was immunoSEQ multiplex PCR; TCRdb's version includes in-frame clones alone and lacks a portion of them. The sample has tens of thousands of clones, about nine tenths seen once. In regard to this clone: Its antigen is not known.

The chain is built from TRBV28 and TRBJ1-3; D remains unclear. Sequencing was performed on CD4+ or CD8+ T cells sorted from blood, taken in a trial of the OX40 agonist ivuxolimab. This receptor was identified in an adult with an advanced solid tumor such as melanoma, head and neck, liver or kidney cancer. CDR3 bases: TGTGCCAGCAGCCCCAGCGAGACTATAAATGGAAACACCATATATTTT. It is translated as CASSPSETINGNTIYF.